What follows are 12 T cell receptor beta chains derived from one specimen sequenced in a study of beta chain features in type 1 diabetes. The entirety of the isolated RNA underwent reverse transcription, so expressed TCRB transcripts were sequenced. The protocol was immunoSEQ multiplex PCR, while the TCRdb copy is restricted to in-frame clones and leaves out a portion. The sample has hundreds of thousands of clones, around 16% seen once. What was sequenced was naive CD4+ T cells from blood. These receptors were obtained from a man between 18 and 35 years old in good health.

This chain's CDR3 is CASSPLAQGTSKNIQYF. In nucleotides, the CDR3 is TGTGCCAGCAGCCCCCTGGCACAAGGGACTTCCAAAAACATTCAGTACTTC. The chain uses TRBV14 and TRBJ2-4; maybe TRBD2 (6 bases). In germline, CDR1 is SGHDN, CDR2 FVKESK. This CDR3 contains 17 residues. The ends were cut back, 4 bases at V and 2 bases at J, with 18 bases in the middle.

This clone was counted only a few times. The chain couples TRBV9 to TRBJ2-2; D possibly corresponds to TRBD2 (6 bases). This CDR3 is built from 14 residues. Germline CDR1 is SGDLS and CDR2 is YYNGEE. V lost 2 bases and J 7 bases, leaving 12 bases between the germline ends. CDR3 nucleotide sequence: TGTGCCAGCAGCGTCGCGGGGACGAGCGGGGAGCTGTTTTTT. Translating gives CASSVAGTSGELFF.

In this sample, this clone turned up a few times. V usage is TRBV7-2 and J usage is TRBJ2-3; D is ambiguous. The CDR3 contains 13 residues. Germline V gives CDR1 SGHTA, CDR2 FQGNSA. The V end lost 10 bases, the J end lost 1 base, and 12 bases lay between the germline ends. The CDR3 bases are TGTGCCAATAAGCGACGGGGCACAGATACGCAGTATTTT. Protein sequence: CANKRRGTDTQYF.

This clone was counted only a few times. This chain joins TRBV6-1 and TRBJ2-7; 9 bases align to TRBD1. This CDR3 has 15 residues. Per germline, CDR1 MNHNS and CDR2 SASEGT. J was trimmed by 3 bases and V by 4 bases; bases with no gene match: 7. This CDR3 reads CASSGPGQGLYEQYF. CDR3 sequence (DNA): TGTGCCAGCAGTGGCCCGGGACAGGGCCTCTACGAGCAGTACTTC.

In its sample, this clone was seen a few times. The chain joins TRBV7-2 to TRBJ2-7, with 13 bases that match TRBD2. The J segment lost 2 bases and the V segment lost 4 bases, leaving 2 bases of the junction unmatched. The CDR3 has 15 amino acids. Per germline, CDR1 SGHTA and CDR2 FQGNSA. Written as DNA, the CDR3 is TGTGCCAGCAGCTGGACTAGCGGGGGTACCTACGAGCAGTACTTC. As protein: CASSWTSGGTYEQYF.

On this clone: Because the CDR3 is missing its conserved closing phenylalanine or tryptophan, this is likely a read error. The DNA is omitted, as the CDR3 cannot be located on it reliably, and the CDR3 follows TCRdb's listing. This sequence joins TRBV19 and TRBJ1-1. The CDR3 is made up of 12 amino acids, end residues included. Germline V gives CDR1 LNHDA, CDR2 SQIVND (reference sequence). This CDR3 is CASSPMGDSLWI.

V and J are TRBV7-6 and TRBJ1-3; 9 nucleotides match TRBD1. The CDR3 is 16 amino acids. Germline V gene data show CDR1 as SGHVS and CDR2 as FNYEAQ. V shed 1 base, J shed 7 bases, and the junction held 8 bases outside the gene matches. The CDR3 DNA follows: TGTGCCAGCAGCTTAGGAGGGACAGGGAAGAGGAACACCATATATTTT. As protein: CASSLGGTGKRNTIYF.

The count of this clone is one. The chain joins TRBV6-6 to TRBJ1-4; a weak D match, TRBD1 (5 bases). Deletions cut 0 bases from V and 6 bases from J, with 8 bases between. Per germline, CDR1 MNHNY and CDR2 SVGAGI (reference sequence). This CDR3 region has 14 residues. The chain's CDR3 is CASSYSTGDEKLFF. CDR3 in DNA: TGTGCCAGCAGTTACTCTACGGGGGATGAAAAACTGTTTTTT.

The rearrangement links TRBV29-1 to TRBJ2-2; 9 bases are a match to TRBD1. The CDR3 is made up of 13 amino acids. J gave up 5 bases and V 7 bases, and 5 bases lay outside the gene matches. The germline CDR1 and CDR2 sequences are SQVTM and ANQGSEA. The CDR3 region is CSAQGQGTGELFF. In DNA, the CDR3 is TGCAGCGCCCAGGGACAGGGTACCGGGGAGCTGTTTTTT.

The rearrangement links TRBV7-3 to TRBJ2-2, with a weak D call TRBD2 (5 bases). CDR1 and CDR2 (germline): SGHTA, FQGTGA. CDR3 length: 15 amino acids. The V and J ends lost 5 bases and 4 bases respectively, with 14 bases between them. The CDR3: CASSPGVGFTGELFF. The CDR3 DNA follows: TGTGCCAGCAGCCCCGGGGTAGGGTTCACCGGGGAGCTGTTTTTT.

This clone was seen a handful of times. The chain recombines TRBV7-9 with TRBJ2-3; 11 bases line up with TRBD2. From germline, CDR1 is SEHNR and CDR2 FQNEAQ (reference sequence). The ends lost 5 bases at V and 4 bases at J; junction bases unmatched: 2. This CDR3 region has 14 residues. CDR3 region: CASSNSGGADTQYF. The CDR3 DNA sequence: TGTGCCAGCAGCAATAGCGGGGGGGCAGATACGCAGTATTTT. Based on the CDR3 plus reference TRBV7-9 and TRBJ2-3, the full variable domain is DTGVSQNPRHKITKRGQNVTFRCDPISEHNRLYWYRQTLGQGPEFLTYFQNEAQLEKSRLLSDRFSAERPKGSFSTLEIQRTEQGDSAMYLCASSNSGGADTQYFGPGTRLTVL.

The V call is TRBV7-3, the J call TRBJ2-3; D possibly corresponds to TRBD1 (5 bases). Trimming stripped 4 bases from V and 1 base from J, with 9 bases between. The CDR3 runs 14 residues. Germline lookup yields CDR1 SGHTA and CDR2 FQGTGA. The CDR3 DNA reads TGTGCCAGCAGCTCAGGGCCGGGCACAGATACGCAGTATTTT. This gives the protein CASSSGPGTDTQYF.